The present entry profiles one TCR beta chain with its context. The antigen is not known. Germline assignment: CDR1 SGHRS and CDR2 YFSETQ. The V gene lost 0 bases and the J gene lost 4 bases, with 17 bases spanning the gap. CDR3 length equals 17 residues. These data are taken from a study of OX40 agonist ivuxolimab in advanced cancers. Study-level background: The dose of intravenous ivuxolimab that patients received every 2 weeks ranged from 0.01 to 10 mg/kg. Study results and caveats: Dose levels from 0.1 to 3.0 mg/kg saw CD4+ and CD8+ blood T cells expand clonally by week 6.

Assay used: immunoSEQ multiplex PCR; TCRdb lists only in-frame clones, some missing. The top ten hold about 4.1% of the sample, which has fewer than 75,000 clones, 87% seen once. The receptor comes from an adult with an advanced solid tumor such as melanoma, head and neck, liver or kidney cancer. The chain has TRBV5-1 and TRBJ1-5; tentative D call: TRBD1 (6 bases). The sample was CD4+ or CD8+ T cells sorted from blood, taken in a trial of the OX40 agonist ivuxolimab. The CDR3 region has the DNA TGCGCCAGCAGCTTGGGGGCAGGGGAGGGCTCTAATCAGCCCCAGCATTTT. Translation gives CASSLGAGEGSNQPQHF.